A selection of T cell receptor beta chains follows, all from one sample in a study of shared clonotypes between healthy human individuals. Profiled with immunoSEQ multiplex PCR; TCRdb holds only in-frame clones, not every one. The sample includes more than 2 million clones, roughly 96% of them seen just once. The source material was naive CD4+ T cells sorted from blood. These receptors were collected from a man between 18 and 35 years old in good health. Each CDR3 is given without its conserved first and last residue. Each record gives: V gene, clone size, CDR3 protein. A row's size may be missing; if present it is once, few, many or a size class.

v_gene: TRBV28
abundance: NA
CDR3aa: ASSSPGQGALETQY

v_gene: TRBV11-2
abundance: NA
CDR3aa: ASSFSDTTGELF

v_gene: TRBV7-9
abundance: NA
CDR3aa: ASSLARVMNTEAF

v_gene: TRBV7-8
abundance: NA
CDR3aa: ASSQEVGQPQH

v_gene: TRBV6-5
abundance: NA
CDR3aa: ASSSVNTEAF

v_gene: TRBV25-1
abundance: once
CDR3aa: ASSEDIGGGYEQY

v_gene: TRBV7-3
abundance: NA
CDR3aa: ASSGKRDTEAF

v_gene: TRBV30
abundance: NA
CDR3aa: AWREFGTGTYEQY

v_gene: TRBV7-2
abundance: NA
CDR3aa: ASSLGLAGGHNEQF

v_gene: TRBV7-9
abundance: NA
CDR3aa: ASSDSGRDTDTQY

v_gene: TRBV4-3
abundance: NA
CDR3aa: ASSLSSGKSSTDTQY

v_gene: TRBV19
abundance: NA
CDR3aa: ASSTPRLAGVTDTQY

v_gene: TRBV2
abundance: NA
CDR3aa: ASSEDGLASKTQY

v_gene: TRBV6-5
abundance: NA
CDR3aa: ASSNHKSGGEF

v_gene: TRBV18
abundance: NA
CDR3aa: ASSPPSPVQGNTIY

v_gene: TRBV18
abundance: once
CDR3aa: ASCPSRNQPQH

v_gene: TRBV11-2
abundance: NA
CDR3aa: ASSLRDTGWEQY

v_gene: TRBV9
abundance: NA
CDR3aa: ASSVGPASGIKDTQY

v_gene: TRBV4-1
abundance: NA
CDR3aa: ASSQFEQKRNTEAF

v_gene: TRBV28
abundance: NA
CDR3aa: ASSFRGLANYNEQF

v_gene: TRBV28
abundance: NA
CDR3aa: ASSAPDSYGYT

v_gene: TRBV6-4
abundance: NA
CDR3aa: ASSGLRDSDNEKLF

v_gene: TRBV6-1
abundance: NA
CDR3aa: ASSSERAGSYEQY

v_gene: TRBV2
abundance: NA
CDR3aa: ASSGTAYYEQY

v_gene: TRBV2
abundance: few
CDR3aa: ASSAGQGRKTQY

v_gene: TRBV10-1
abundance: NA
CDR3aa: ASSEFKAGSQY

v_gene: TRBV14
abundance: NA
CDR3aa: ASSQVTSGIGYEQY

v_gene: TRBV2
abundance: NA
CDR3aa: ASSEYGGALH

v_gene: TRBV6-1
abundance: NA
CDR3aa: ASSESRPAQTQY

v_gene: TRBV28
abundance: NA
CDR3aa: ASSFDRLGANVLT

v_gene: TRBV6-1
abundance: NA
CDR3aa: ASSEAGGHYGYT

v_gene: TRBV2
abundance: NA
CDR3aa: ASSADSHQPQH

v_gene: TRBV2
abundance: NA
CDR3aa: ASLRDTSGKTQY

v_gene: TRBV6-5
abundance: NA
CDR3aa: ASSYRTGASDTQY

v_gene: TRBV5-1
abundance: NA
CDR3aa: ASSLTGGASYEQY

v_gene: TRBV2
abundance: NA
CDR3aa: ASSNNGGVEQF

v_gene: TRBV29-1
abundance: NA
CDR3aa: SVEDGGTSGYNEQF

v_gene: TRBV5-1
abundance: NA
CDR3aa: ASSGTLGLSYEQY

v_gene: TRBV5-5
abundance: NA
CDR3aa: ASSLAPPPLH

v_gene: TRBV2
abundance: NA
CDR3aa: ASMVSGVQETQY